One sample yielded the 8 T cell receptor beta chains listed below, sequenced in a study of beta chain features in type 1 diabetes. Investigators reverse transcribed all isolated RNA, so they sequenced expressed TCRB transcripts. The protocol was immunoSEQ multiplex PCR, while the TCRdb copy is restricted to in-frame clones and leaves out a portion. The sample contains some 200,000 clones, roughly 10% of which appear only once. Sequenced sample: central memory CD4+ T cells from blood. These receptors all come from a man between 18 and 35 years old in good health.

The rearrangement uses TRBV2 and TRBJ2-5; D may be TRBD1 or TRBD2 (5 bases each). Trimming shortened V by 7 bases and J by 2 bases, and 14 bases separated the two germline ends. The CDR3 length is 14 residues. In germline, CDR1 is SNHLY, CDR2 FYNNEI. CDR3 DNA: TGTGCCAGCACGGGGCAGAACCTACAAGAGACCCAGTACTTC. Translation: CASTGQNLQETQYF. The full variable domain, with the rest looked up from reference TRBV2 and TRBJ2-5, is EPEVTQTPSHQVTQMGQEVILRCVPISNHLYFYWYRQILGQKVEFLVSFYNNEISEKSEIFDDQFSVERPDGSNFTLKIRSTKLEDSAMYFCASTGQNLQETQYFGPGTRLLVL.

The chain joins TRBV15 to TRBJ2-1, with 12 bases lining up with TRBD2. CDR1 and CDR2 (germline): LNHNV, YYDKDF (reference sequence). V was pared by 1 base and J by 5 bases, with 0 bases of the junction left unmatched. CDR3 length: 15 amino acids. The CDR3 loop reads CATSRGLAGDNEQFF. The CDR3 DNA reads as TGTGCCACCAGCAGAGGACTAGCGGGAGACAATGAGCAGTTCTTC.

This clone has only a few counts. J is TRBJ1-4 and V is TRBV2, with unresolved D. Germline V CDR1 and CDR2: SNHLY, FYNNEI. With 4 bases removed from V and 6 bases from J, the gap between germline ends came to 9 bases. The CDR3 runs to 13 residues. The CDR3 DNA is TGTGCCAGCAGTGCCGTCCTATATGAAAAACTGTTTTTT. Translated, it gives CASSAVLYEKLFF. Drawing the rest from reference TRBV2 and TRBJ1-4, the complete variable domain is EPEVTQTPSHQVTQMGQEVILRCVPISNHLYFYWYRQILGQKVEFLVSFYNNEISEKSEIFDDQFSVERPDGSNFTLKIRSTKLEDSAMYFCASSAVLYEKLFFGSGTQLSVL.

This clone was observed a few times. The V gene is TRBV29-1, the J gene TRBJ2-3, with 8 nucleotides matching TRBD1. Germline V gene data show CDR1 as SQVTM and CDR2 as ANQGSEA. This CDR3 has 11 amino acids. Losses at the gene ends were 6 bases for V and 9 bases for J; bases not matched to a gene: 5. The CDR3 coding sequence is TGCAGCGTCAGAGGACAGGGCACGCAGTATTTT. Protein: CSVRGQGTQYF.

This clone was seen a handful of times. V is TRBV15 and J is TRBJ1-1; possible D gene TRBD1, 5 bases. V was trimmed by 0 bases and J by 7 bases, leaving 12 bases between them. This CDR3 spans 14 amino acids. Germline V gene data show CDR1 as LNHNV and CDR2 as YYDKDF (reference sequence). CDR3 DNA: TGTGCCACCAGCAGAGATCTTACAGGAAATGAAGCTTTCTTT. It is translated as CATSRDLTGNEAFF.

The V and J genes are TRBV9 and TRBJ2-5; 16 bases fit TRBD2. CDR1 and CDR2 from the germline V gene are SGDLS and YYNGEE. The J segment lost 5 bases and the V segment lost 4 bases, leaving 5 bases of the junction unmatched. The CDR3 has 16 amino acids. CDR3 DNA sequence: TGTGCCAGCAGCCCACAGGGACTAGCGGGAGGGGAGACCCAGTACTTC. Its protein product is CASSPQGLAGGETQYF.

This clone came up a few times. The genes are TRBV29-1 and TRBJ2-5, with D perhaps TRBD2 (6 bases). The V end lost 4 bases, the J end lost 1 base, and 13 bases lay between the germline ends. The CDR3 loop spans 14 amino acids. Germline V gene data show CDR1 as SQVTM and CDR2 as ANQGSEA. The CDR3: CSVAISGVQETQYF. The CDR3 region has the DNA TGCAGCGTTGCGATTTCGGGGGTCCAAGAGACCCAGTACTTC.

This clone came up a few times. An end of the junction does not agree with germline; a read error may underlie this. V is TRBV15 and J is TRBJ2-3; 10 positions agree with TRBD2. The germline CDR1 and CDR2 sequences are LNHNV and YYDKDF (reference sequence). CDR3 size: 18 residues. The CDR3 sequence: CATSRDQLAGWMPDTQYF. The CDR3 coding sequence is TGTGCCACCAGCCGAGATCAACTAGCGGGATGGATGCCAGATACGCAGTATTTT.